What follows are 18 T cell receptor beta chains derived from one specimen sequenced in a study of cytomegalovirus exposure and HLA in healthy donors. The PCR employed 60 Vbeta primers together with 13 Jbeta primers. Clones were sequenced by immunoSEQ multiplex PCR, and TCRdb holds only the in-frame ones, with some missing. The table includes about 160,000 clones, roughly 84% detected once. The specimen was PBMCs. Source of these receptors: a man aged 45-65 years in good health and CMV-seropositive.

CDR3 residues: CASSFGVRTGELFF. In DNA, the CDR3 is TGCGCCAGCAGCTTCGGTGTTCGGACCGGGGAGCTGTTTTTT. The genes are TRBV5-1 and TRBJ2-2; unclear D gene. V lost 2 bases to trimming and J lost 5 bases, with 10 bases between them. This CDR3 region has 14 residues. The germline V gene has CDR1 SGHRS and CDR2 YFSETQ.

The V gene is TRBV5-5, the J gene TRBJ1-1; D possibly corresponds to TRBD1 (6 bases). Trimming cost V 4 bases and J 4 bases, with 14 bases left between them. The length of the CDR3 is 14 residues. Germline CDR1 is SGHKS and CDR2 is YYEKEE (reference sequence). The CDR3, as DNA: TGTGCCAGCAGCCTCAGCGGGGGCGTCACTGAAGCTTTCTTT. Its protein product is CASSLSGGVTEAFF.

This chain connects TRBV28 to TRBJ1-2; TRBD1 matches at 9 bases. V lost 4 bases, J lost 11 bases, and 2 bases stayed unmatched. This CDR3 contains 11 residues. Germline loops: CDR1 MDHEN, CDR2 SYDVKM. CDR3 amino acids: CASSYRGRYTF. CDR3 nucleotide sequence: TGTGCCAGCAGTTACAGGGGGCGATACACCTTC.

This chain uses TRBV7-7 with TRBJ2-2; D unclear. V was clipped by 5 bases and J by 3 bases, with 7 bases between them. The CDR3 runs 13 residues. The germline gives CDR1 SSHAT, CDR2 FNYEAQ (reference sequence). Here the CDR3 reads CASSPVDTGELFF. In nucleotides, the CDR3 is TGTGCCAGCAGCCCAGTGGACACCGGGGAGCTGTTTTTT.

This clone occurred once. In DNA, the CDR3 is TGTGCCAGCAGCCCACAGGGCACCTTGAACACTGAAGCTTTCTTT. Its translation is CASSPQGTLNTEAFF. V gene TRBV5-4 combines with J gene TRBJ1-1, with D perhaps matching TRBD1 (6 bases). Germline V lookup: CDR1 SGHNT, CDR2 YYREEE (reference sequence). This CDR3 has 15 residues. V lost 4 bases, J lost 0 bases, and 13 bases lay in between.

The chain employs TRBV6-1 and TRBJ1-1; weak D call: TRBD1 (5 bases). Germline V gene data show CDR1 as MNHNS and CDR2 as SASEGT. V was trimmed by 6 bases and J by 4 bases, leaving 9 bases between them. The CDR3 extends over 12 amino acids. CDR3 sequence: CASRGGATEAFF. CDR3 sequence (DNA): TGTGCCAGCAGAGGAGGGGCCACTGAAGCTTTCTTT.

This clone was detected only a few times. The chain employs TRBV6-6 and TRBJ1-5; D might be TRBD1 (5 bases). Germline lookup yields CDR1 MNHNY and CDR2 SVGAGI (reference sequence). Trimming took 5 bases from V and 6 from J, leaving 17 bases between them. The length of the CDR3 is 15 residues. CDR3 protein: CASSPGPQGVQPQHF. Here the CDR3 DNA reads TGTGCCAGCAGTCCCGGGCCTCAGGGTGTTCAGCCCCAGCATTTT.

The chain carries TRBV19 and TRBJ2-7; D gene ambiguous. This CDR3 contains 18 residues. Germline CDR1 LNHDA, CDR2 SQIVND (reference sequence). The V gene lost 4 bases and the J gene lost 2 bases, with 24 bases spanning the gap. Here the CDR3 reads CASSTLTSSSVQPYEQYF. The CDR3 nucleotides read TGTGCCAGTAGTACGCTCACCTCTTCAAGCGTACAACCCTACGAGCAGTACTTC.

V and J are TRBV5-1 and TRBJ2-3, with TRBD2 matching 7 bases. Germline V gene data show CDR1 as SGHRS and CDR2 as YFSETQ. V was pared by 4 bases and J by 2 bases, with 13 bases of the junction left unmatched. This CDR3 contains 17 residues. The DNA for the CDR3 is TGCGCCAGCAGCCTCTCGGGGGGAAGACTCTACACAGATACGCAGTATTTT. Encoded protein: CASSLSGGRLYTDTQYF.

This chain links TRBV15 with TRBJ1-3, with D unresolved. The CDR3 has 16 amino acids. Germline V lookup: CDR1 LNHNV, CDR2 YYDKDF (reference sequence). The germline V and J ends were trimmed by 7 bases and 0 bases, with 16 bases remaining between them. The CDR3 here is CATTPGRFYSGNTIYF. As DNA, the CDR3 is TGTGCCACCACTCCGGGAAGATTCTACTCTGGAAACACCATATATTTT.

This clone showed up just once. The chain joins TRBV10-2 to TRBJ1-2, with a tentative D call TRBD1 (5 bases). The CDR3 is 13 residues long. V was clipped by 8 bases and J by 4 bases, with 14 bases between them. In germline, CDR1 is WSHSY, CDR2 SAAADI. CDR3 DNA: TGCGCCAGCGGATCGACAGATTTCTATGGCTACACCTTC. Translating it yields CASGSTDFYGYTF.

This clone was seen only once. The chain is built from TRBV28 and TRBJ1-5; D is perhaps TRBD1 (6 bases). Germline V gene sequence: CDR1 MDHEN, CDR2 SYDVKM. The germline V and J ends were trimmed by 2 bases and 3 bases, with 11 bases remaining between them. The CDR3 is made up of 15 amino acids. CDR3 bases: TGTGCCAGCAGTTTAGGAAACAGGGTCAATCAGCCCCAGCATTTT. This gives the protein CASSLGNRVNQPQHF.

This clone occurred a few times. The rearrangement joins TRBV7-8 to TRBJ1-1, with D unclear. Trimming took 1 base from V and 8 from J, leaving 14 bases between them. Germline-derived CDR1 and CDR2 are SGHVS and FQNEAQ. The CDR3 spans 14 residues. CDR3 region: CASSLGSGILEAFF. The CDR3 coding sequence is TGTGCCAGCAGCTTAGGGTCGGGGATTCTCGAAGCTTTCTTT.

This sequence joins TRBV5-1 and TRBJ2-7, with 9 bases that match TRBD1. CDR3 length equals 13 residues. Germline lookup yields CDR1 SGHRS and CDR2 YFSETQ. The trim removed 9 bases at V and 4 bases at J, leaving 8 bases unmatched. Here the CDR3 DNA reads TGCGCCACCGCCGAGGACAGGGGTTACGAGCAGTACTTC. Translating it yields CATAEDRGYEQYF.

The chain couples TRBV27 to TRBJ2-7, with D tentatively TRBD2 (5 bases). Trimming took off 8 bases at V and 3 bases at J, with 14 bases between the two ends. From germline, CDR1 is MNHEY and CDR2 SMNVEV (reference sequence). The CDR3 is 13 residues long. The CDR3 loop is CASRDGGSYEQYF. The CDR3 DNA is TGTGCCAGCCGCGACGGAGGAAGCTACGAGCAGTACTTC.

In the case of this clone: At one end, the junction sequence differs from germline, possibly due to a read error. This chain uses TRBV7-3 with TRBJ2-2, with TRBD2 matching 8 bases. The CDR3 length is 14 residues. The germline gives CDR1 SGHTA, CDR2 FQGTGA. CDR3 residues: CVSSLSGRSGELFF. CDR3 bases: TGTGTCAGCAGCTTAAGCGGGAGATCCGGGGAGCTGTTTTTT.

This clone was seen a handful of times. The J gene is TRBJ1-2, the V gene TRBV2; TRBD1 matches 9 bases. Losses at the gene ends were 3 bases for V and 0 bases for J; bases not matched to a gene: 2. CDR3 length equals 15 residues. CDR1 SNHLY and CDR2 FYNNEI come from the germline V gene. Written as DNA, the CDR3 is TGTGCCAGCAGTGACTACAGGGGGCCTAACTATGGCTACACCTTC. Translation: CASSDYRGPNYGYTF.

This clone was observed once. V gene TRBV28 combines with J gene TRBJ2-6; 11 bases align to TRBD1. The germline gives CDR1 MDHEN, CDR2 SYDVKM. The ends lost 3 bases at V and 3 bases at J; junction bases unmatched: 4. This CDR3 comprises 17 residues. The CDR3 DNA sequence: TGTGCCAGCAGTTTGGGGACAGGGGGATTTGGGGCCAACGTCCTGACTTTC. Its protein product is CASSLGTGGFGANVLTF.